The source of this T cell receptor beta chain is a study of graft-versus-host responses after intestinal transplantation (dated by TCRdb to about 2021). About the investigation overall: The transplants that recipients got were multivisceral, liver-intestinal, or isolated intestinal. All recipients received anti-thymocyte globulin induction followed by maintenance tacrolimus and steroids for three to four years. Graft-versus-host and host-versus-graft alloreactive T cell clones were tracked in the graft, circulation and bone marrow after intestinal transplantation using bulk TCR-beta CDR3 sequencing. To identify alloreactive clones, pre-transplant mixed lymphocyte reaction products were sequenced and then compared with unstimulated pre-transplant donor and recipient T cells. The cohort enrolled 24 intestinal transplant recipients, one of whom was a retransplant, and a few patients without pretransplant specimens were excluded. Donor T cell macrochimerism was defined as a peak of at least 4% donor T cells among recipient peripheral blood mononuclear cells. Rather than being sequenced by the commercial service, samples from a few later patients were sequenced in-house on an Illumina MiSeq and processed with MiXCR. Points the paper makes about the study in general: Peak levels of circulating GvH clones were associated with declines in HvG clones early after transplant. The conclusions were limited by the relatively low number and heterogeneity of the intestinal transplant patients. In patients with donor T cell macrochimerism, the allografts had high GvH to HvG T cell clonal ratios. GvH clones were detected in recipient bone marrow, and some of these GvH clones were observed earlier in ileal mucosa or blood, consistent with an intestinal mucosal origin.

Relative to germline, V is 0 bases shorter and J is 4 bases shorter, with 10 bases between their ends. The CDR3, cysteine through phenylalanine, is 14 amino acids long. Solely the CDR3 DNA is kept, with 42 bases framed from the first base. From the germline V gene, CDR1 is SNHLY and CDR2 is FYNNEI. Library construction relied on the immunoSEQ multiplex PCR assay. For most patients, genomic DNA was isolated with the Qiagen DNeasy Blood and Tissue Kit and shipped frozen to Adaptive Biotechnologies for TCR sequencing. Adaptive Biotechnologies carried out high-throughput TCR-beta CDR3 sequencing of genomic DNA for most patients. On the study's bioinformatics: TCR sequencing data for some 19 patients were retrieved from Adaptive's ImmunoSEQ software; a few other patients were processed with MiXCR and VDJtools. To correct CD4 versus CD8 sorting errors, sequences present in both subsets at a frequency ratio below 5:1 were removed. CDR3 nucleotide sequences shared between donor and recipient were removed because the origin of such sequences could not be assigned. At least 2-fold expansion over unstimulated cells and a minimum CFSE-low frequency of 0.002% (template counts) or 0.001% (read counts) were required for clones to be classified as alloreactive. Clones detected in sequenced pre-transplant spleen, lymph node, or MLR CFSE-low populations of the donor or recipient were defined as mappable. The cumulative frequency of alloreactive clones was calculated as a percentage of all sequences, weighted by copy number. The source is immuneACCESS, and TCRdb retained only in-frame sequences with V and J called. Part of the clones is not carried over; for the studies checked, unresolved V genes explain less than half of this, and the remainder is unexplained. From that table come the V and J calls and clone size; the DNA was used to work out D and trimming. In this sample the table shows about 39,000 clones, around 96% of which occur a single time. In total, the top ten clones hold less than 0.25% of the sample.

Points on this clone: This receptor's antigen is unknown. Base qualities were left out, and no much larger clone turns up one base away.

The time point label, read with the paper, signifies: cells obtained before transplantation from donor or recipient. CD3+CD4+ and CD3+CD8+ populations were FACS-sorted from unstimulated pre-transplant donor and recipient cells taken from spleen or lymph nodes. The material was unstimulated CD8+ T cells sorted from spleen or lymph node cells, obtained before transplant. The sequence is built from TRBV2 and TRBJ2-7; perhaps TRBD1 is the D gene, with 6 bases matching. This TCR was recovered from a human donor who was the organ donor for an intestinal transplant. The nucleotide sequence is TGTGCCAGCAGTGAAGCGCCACAGGGTTACGAGCAGTACTTC. Its protein is CASSEAPQGYEQYF.